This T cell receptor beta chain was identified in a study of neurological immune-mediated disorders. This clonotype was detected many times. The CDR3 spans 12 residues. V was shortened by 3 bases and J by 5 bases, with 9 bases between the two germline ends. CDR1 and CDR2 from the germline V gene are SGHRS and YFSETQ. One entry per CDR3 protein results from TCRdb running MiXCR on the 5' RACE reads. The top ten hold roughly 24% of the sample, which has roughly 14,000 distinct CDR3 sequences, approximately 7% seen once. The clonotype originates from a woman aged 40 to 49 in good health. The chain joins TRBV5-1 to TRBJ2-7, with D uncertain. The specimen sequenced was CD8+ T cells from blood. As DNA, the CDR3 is TGCGCCAGCAGCTCAAGGTTCGACGAGCAGTACTTC. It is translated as CASSSRFDEQYF. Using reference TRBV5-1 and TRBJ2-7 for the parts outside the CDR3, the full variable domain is KAGVTQTPRYLIKTRGQQVTLSCSPISGHRSVSWYQQTPGQGLQFLFEYFSETQRNKGNFPGRFSGRQFSNSRSEMNVSTLELGDSALYLCASSSRFDEQYFGPGTRLTVT.